A single sample is the source of the 31 T cell receptor beta chains below, sequenced in a study of blood T cell repertoires in COVID-19. Assay: immunoSEQ multiplex PCR; the TCRdb copy retains only in-frame clones and omits some. The sample consists of 150,000 to 200,000 clones, 80% to 90% of them appearing once. Sequenced: peripheral blood. These receptor sequences come from a man aged 45-65 years with active or convalescent COVID-19.

J is TRBJ1-4 and V is TRBV7-9, with D unclear. This CDR3 region has 17 residues. Between the trimmed V and J ends, which lost 4 bases and 8 bases, there was a span of 23 bases. Germline assignment: CDR1 SEHNR and CDR2 FQNEAQ (reference sequence). The CDR3: CASSSPPSRDYPEKLFF. The CDR3 DNA follows: TGTGCCAGCAGCTCCCCCCCATCTCGGGATTACCCAGAAAAACTGTTTTTT.

This clone was observed a handful of times. The chain has TRBV6-5 and TRBJ2-7; no definite D call. The CDR3 is 10 amino acids. Germline V gives CDR1 MNHEY, CDR2 SVGAGI. V was cut by 8 bases and J by 4 bases, with 6 bases left in between. CDR3 bases: TGTGCCAGCGGCCGATACGAGCAGTACTTC. As protein: CASGRYEQYF.

This clone was picked up one time. The chain is built from TRBV12-3 or TRBV12-4 and TRBJ2-7; TRBD2 might be the D (6 bases). The ends were cut back, 3 bases at V and 4 bases at J, with 10 bases in the middle. This CDR3 is 13 amino acids long. CDR3 nucleotide sequence: TGTGCCAGCAGTTTTCCGGGAGCTTACGAGCAGTACTTC. Protein sequence: CASSFPGAYEQYF.

The genes are TRBV5-1 and TRBJ2-7; 7 bases are a match to TRBD2. CDR1 and CDR2 from the germline V gene are SGHRS and YFSETQ. This CDR3 has 16 residues. The V segment lost 7 bases and the J segment 4 bases; nucleotides outside the gene matches: 17. The CDR3 DNA sequence: TGCGCCAGCTCGGGGGGTGGGTCCACTACCCAATACGAGCAGTACTTC. This sequence encodes CASSGGGSTTQYEQYF.

The chain joins TRBV5-4 to TRBJ2-2; a possible D gene is TRBD1 (6 bases). V lost 0 bases and J lost 1, with 16 bases in between. The CDR3 has 18 residues. CDR1 SGHNT and CDR2 YYREEE come from the germline V gene (reference sequence). The CDR3 spells CASSLAAGALLNTGELFF. The CDR3 DNA reads TGTGCCAGCAGCTTGGCGGCAGGGGCCCTCTTGAACACCGGGGAGCTGTTTTTT. The variable domain in full, completed from reference TRBV5-4 and TRBJ2-2, reads ETGVTQSPTHLIKTRGQQVTLRCSSQSGHNTVSWYQQALGQGPQFIFQYYREEENGRGNFPPRFSGLQFPNYSSELNVNALELDDSALYLCASSLAAGALLNTGELFFGEGSRLTVL.

The V call is TRBV4-1, the J call TRBJ1-2; D not resolved. Germline loops: CDR1 MGHRA, CDR2 YSYEKL. The CDR3 totals 16 residues. V shed 0 bases and J shed 5 bases, with 16 bases lying between them. The CDR3: CASSQDAVPISYGYTF. The CDR3 DNA follows: TGCGCCAGCAGCCAAGACGCGGTCCCAATTTCGTATGGCTACACCTTC.

The rearrangement joins TRBV25-1 to TRBJ1-4, with TRBD1 identical over 8 bases. The CDR3 length is 15 residues. From germline, CDR1 is MGHDK and CDR2 SYGVNS. V gave up 5 bases and J gave up 7 bases; unmatched junction bases: 9. CDR3 amino acids: CASSPSDREGEKLFF. CDR3 nucleotides: TGTGCCAGCAGTCCCTCGGACAGGGAAGGTGAAAAACTGTTTTTT. Supplemented by reference TRBV25-1 and TRBJ1-4, the full variable domain reads EADIYQTPRYLVIGTGKKITLECSQTMGHDKMYWYQQDPGMELHLIHYSYGVNSTEKGDLSSESTVSRIRTEHFPLTLESARPSHTSQYLCASSPSDREGEKLFFGSGTQLSVL.

This clone showed up just a few times. The chain combines TRBV19 with TRBJ1-1; D gene unclear. The V gene's germline CDR1 is LNHDA and CDR2 SQIVND (reference sequence). V lost 3 bases and J 1 base, leaving 6 bases between the germline ends. The CDR3 covers 13 residues. In DNA, the CDR3 is TGTGCCAGTAGTATTCTATGGAACACTGAAGCTTTCTTT. As protein: CASSILWNTEAFF. The whole variable domain, filled in from reference TRBV19 and TRBJ1-1, reads DGGITQSPKYLFRKEGQNVTLSCEQNLNHDAMYWYRQDPGQGLRLIYYSQIVNDFQKGDIAEGYSVSREKKESFPLTVTSAQKNPTAFYLCASSILWNTEAFFGQGTRLTVV.

This chain connects TRBV9 to TRBJ1-6; D unresolved. V dropped 4 bases and J dropped 6 bases, with 11 bases sitting between them. This CDR3 region has 14 residues. Germline V gives CDR1 SGDLS, CDR2 YYNGEE. The CDR3 DNA is TGTGCCAGCAGCTTCCGGGAGTTTAATTCACCCCTCCACTTT. It specifies CASSFREFNSPLHF.

The V call is TRBV21-1, the J call TRBJ2-1; the D call of TRBD2 is as the table states it, not checked on the DNA. TRBV21-1 is termed a pseudogene. The CDR3 is made up of 15 amino acids. CDR3 protein: CASSKEDGGGNEQFF. The DNA of the CDR3 is TGTGCCAGCAGCAAAGAGGATGGAGGTGGCAATGAGCAGTTCTTC.

This chain joins TRBV7-6 and TRBJ1-6; D is perhaps TRBD1 (5 bases). Germline assignment: CDR1 SGHVS and CDR2 FNYEAQ. CDR3 length equals 20 residues. V was shortened by 0 bases and J by 0 bases, with 18 bases between the two germline ends. CDR3 bases: TGTGCCAGCAGCTTAGCCCTTGGCGGGGGGATGAGCTCCTATAATTCACCCCTCCACTTT. Its translation: CASSLALGGGMSSYNSPLHF.

This chain uses TRBV10-3 with TRBJ2-3; weak D call: TRBD2 (5 bases). The CDR3 spans 15 residues. The germline CDR1 and CDR2 sequences are ENHRY and SYGVKD. Trimming removed 4 bases at V and 0 bases at J, with 11 bases between. The DNA of the CDR3 is TGTGCCATCAGTGGTCGGGGTTCTAGCACAGATACGCAGTATTTT. It encodes CAISGRGSSTDTQYF.

The chain uses TRBV7-2 and TRBJ1-2; 8 bases are a match to TRBD1. J lost 5 bases, V lost 2 bases, and 10 bases had no gene match. Germline lookup yields CDR1 SGHTA and CDR2 FQGNSA. This CDR3 comprises 16 residues. Written as DNA, the CDR3 is TGTGCCAGCAGCTTACCTCCCGGACAGGGCAGATATGGCTACACCTTC. Translated: CASSLPPGQGRYGYTF.

This clone was seen more than once but under ten times. The CDR3 DNA reads TGTGCCAGCAGTTTATCTCCCCGATCCCCGATGGGACAGAAAAATCAGCCCCAGCATTTT. Residues: CASSLSPRSPMGQKNQPQHF. The chain couples TRBV28 to TRBJ1-5, with 7 bases aligning to TRBD1. Germline V gene lookup returns CDR1 MDHEN and CDR2 SYDVKM. This CDR3 spans 20 amino acids. The V gene end was trimmed by 1 base and the J gene end by 4 bases; junction bases not matched to a gene: 19.

The chain couples TRBV30 to TRBJ1-4; 7 bases agree with TRBD1. This CDR3 has 13 residues. Germline CDR1 is GTSNPN and CDR2 is SVGIG (reference sequence). V shed 6 bases and J 5 bases; nucleotides not matched to a gene: 6. The DNA of the CDR3 is TGTGCCTGCGCGGGACAGACAAATGAAAAACTGTTTTTT. Its translation: CACAGQTNEKLFF.

The sample holds one count of this clone. The chain couples TRBV2 to TRBJ2-1; 9 nucleotides line up with TRBD2. Germline CDR1 is SNHLY and CDR2 is FYNNEI. The J segment lost 2 bases and the V segment lost 6 bases, leaving 5 bases of the junction unmatched. The CDR3 spans 15 residues. CDR3 sequence: CASSPRLAAYNEQFF. CDR3 bases: TGTGCCAGCAGCCCCAGACTAGCGGCCTACAATGAGCAGTTCTTC.

This chain uses TRBV7-7 with TRBJ2-3; 7 bases fit TRBD1. Germline lookup yields CDR1 SSHAT and CDR2 FNYEAQ (reference sequence). The CDR3 has 14 residues. V gave up 6 bases and J gave up 6 bases; unmatched junction bases: 9. CDR3 nucleotides: TGTGCCAGCAGTCCCGACAGGGCTAGGGATACGCAGTATTTT. Translated: CASSPDRARDTQYF.

V usage is TRBV20-1 and J usage is TRBJ1-6, with a possible D match to TRBD1 (6 bases). The CDR3 loop spans 13 amino acids. The V and J ends lost 3 bases and 7 bases respectively, with 10 bases between them. CDR1 DFQATT and CDR2 SNEGSKA come from the germline V gene (reference sequence). The CDR3 DNA sequence: TGCAGTGCTAGTACAGGGAAGAATTCACCCCTCCACTTT. This encodes CSASTGKNSPLHF.

V gene TRBV21-1 combines with J gene TRBJ2-7; TRBD2, the table's D call, lacks a check against the DNA. TRBV21-1 is flagged as a pseudogene. The CDR3 has 14 amino acids. CDR3 amino acids: CASSKDFEGDEQYF. CDR3 in DNA: TGTGCCAGCAGCAAAGATTTCGAGGGCGACGAGCAGTACTTC.

This clone was recorded only once. The J gene is TRBJ1-2, the V gene TRBV5-1, with D tentatively TRBD1 (6 bases). V was clipped by 3 bases and J by 4 bases, with 16 bases between them. Germline CDR1 reads SGHRS; CDR2 reads YFSETQ. The CDR3 spans 15 residues. The CDR3 nucleotides read TGCGCCAGCAGCTGGGATGGACAGACCATCTATGGCTACACCTTC. It is translated as CASSWDGQTIYGYTF.

The chain employs TRBV18 and TRBJ1-3, with unresolved D. This CDR3 contains 14 residues. Per the germline V gene, CDR1 is KGHSH and CDR2 is LQKENI. V was pared by 2 bases and J by 7 bases, with 12 bases between. The CDR3 sequence: CASSPSVSGNTIYF. CDR3 DNA sequence: TGTGCCAGCTCACCATCTGTCTCGGGGAACACCATATATTTT.

V and J are TRBV28 and TRBJ1-1, with TRBD1 as a possible D gene (6 bases). The CDR3 runs 14 residues. Germline CDR1 reads MDHEN; CDR2 reads SYDVKM. The V end was cut by 2 bases, the J end by 10 bases, with 17 bases between. CDR3 in amino acids: CASSLNRDGVRAFF. In DNA, the CDR3 is TGTGCCAGCAGTTTAAACAGGGATGGGGTAAGAGCTTTCTTT.

This clone was found once. The chain employs TRBV6-5 and TRBJ2-4; D perhaps matches TRBD2 (6 bases). The CDR3 totals 15 residues. Trimming pared 5 bases from V and 0 bases from J, leaving 11 bases between. CDR1 MNHEY and CDR2 SVGAGI come from the germline V gene. Here the CDR3 reads CASSTPGLAKNIQYF. The DNA for the CDR3 is TGTGCCAGCAGTACACCGGGACTAGCCAAAAACATTCAGTACTTC.

The rearrangement links TRBV11-2 to TRBJ2-3, with 7 bases aligning to TRBD1. The CDR3 has 14 residues. CDR1 SGHAT and CDR2 FQNNGV come from the germline V gene. J gave up 2 bases and V 4 bases, and 3 bases lay outside the gene matches. The DNA of the CDR3 is TGTGCCAGCAGCTCTGGGACAGTCACAGATACGCAGTATTTT. This sequence encodes CASSSGTVTDTQYF.

The V gene is TRBV9, the J gene TRBJ2-3; 7 positions agree with TRBD2. In germline, CDR1 is SGDLS, CDR2 YYNGEE. The CDR3 totals 15 residues. Trimming took 3 bases from V and 0 from J; bases not matched to a gene: 4. CDR3 residues: CASSASGDSTDTQYF. Written as DNA, the CDR3 is TGTGCCAGCAGCGCAAGCGGGGATAGCACAGATACGCAGTATTTT.

This clone has just one count. V gene TRBV5-3 combines with J gene TRBJ1-1; 8 bases map to TRBD1. TRBV5-3 is recorded as an ORF, its role being uncertain. The CDR3 length is 16 residues. Trimming took 5 bases from V and 6 from J; bases not matched to a gene: 15. This chain's CDR3 is CARSIPGGLRRAEAFF. The DNA of the CDR3 is TGTGCCAGAAGTATACCAGGGGGCCTACGTCGGGCTGAAGCTTTCTTT.

J is TRBJ1-2 and V is TRBV19, with D possibly being TRBD1 (6 bases). Germline CDR1 and CDR2: LNHDA and SQIVND (reference sequence). Trimming shortened V by 5 bases and J by 1 base, and 17 bases separated the two germline ends. CDR3 length: 16 residues. CDR3 DNA: TGTGCCAGTAGTCCGGGCTCAGGGGCGGTTAACTATGGCTACACCTTC. Its translation is CASSPGSGAVNYGYTF.

The chain links TRBV27 to TRBJ2-7; the match to TRBD2 covers 7 bases. The CDR3 totals 14 residues. Germline trimming cut 3 bases from V and 3 bases from J; bases unmatched to any gene: 5. Looked up from germline, CDR1 is MNHEY and CDR2 is SMNVEV (reference sequence). CDR3 nucleotide sequence: TGTGCCAGCAGTTTGGGGGACTATCTCTACGAGCAGTACTTC. It yields the protein CASSLGDYLYEQYF.

This clone was counted a single time. The chain joins TRBV19 to TRBJ1-5; 7 positions match TRBD1. Per the germline V gene, CDR1 is LNHDA and CDR2 is SQIVND (reference sequence). The J segment lost 6 bases and the V segment lost 1 base, leaving 6 bases of the junction unmatched. There are 15 residues in the CDR3. The CDR3 region has the DNA TGTGCCAGTAGTATAGGTGTAGGGGGCGGTCAGCCCCAGCATTTT. Protein: CASSIGVGGGQPQHF.

V and J are TRBV15 and TRBJ1-4; D remains unclear. The CDR3 totals 14 residues. In germline, CDR1 is LNHNV, CDR2 YYDKDF (reference sequence). The V end was cut by 6 bases, the J end by 6 bases, with 14 bases between. The CDR3, as DNA: TGTGCCACCAGGGTCGGCCTAGAGTATGAAAAACTGTTTTTT. It yields the protein CATRVGLEYEKLFF.

V and J are TRBV11-2 and TRBJ1-4; no clear D. Germline V CDR1 and CDR2: SGHAT, FQNNGV. CDR3 length: 12 residues. V lost 1 base and J lost 8, with 5 bases in between. This CDR3 reads CASSLGEEKLFF. The DNA for the CDR3 is TGTGCCAGCAGCTTAGGAGAGGAAAAACTGTTTTTT.